Listed below are T cell receptor beta chains from one sample, sequenced in a study of siplizumab effects on memory and regulatory T cells. Method: immunoSEQ multiplex PCR; TCRdb's copy keeps in-frame clones and lacks some. There are about 100,000 clones in the sample; approximately 94% occur only once, and 1% to 1.5% lies in the top ten. The sequencing input was non-Treg CD4+ T cells sorted from blood. Receptors originate from a human donor in good health. CDR3s include the opening cysteine and the closing phenylalanine or tryptophan. A D gene is named only where the DNA matches it firmly. Clone size, where shown, is once, few, many, or a class for clones that have expanded.

cdr3_aa | cdr3_nt | clone_size | j_call | v_call | d_call
CASGRQVRTEAFF | TGTGCCTCTGGGAGGCAGGTTCGCACTGAAGCTTTCTTT | NA | TRBJ1-1 | TRBV28 | NA
CASSSATSGLETQYF | TGTGCCAGCAGCTCAGCGACTAGCGGGCTCGAGACCCAGTACTTC | NA | TRBJ2-5 | TRBV7-6 | TRBD2
CASSWDRGREQFF | TGTGCCAGCAGCTGGGACAGGGGGCGTGAGCAGTTCTTC | NA | TRBJ2-1 | TRBV5-8 | TRBD1
CASSWTGSSYEQYF | TGTGCCAGCAGTTGGACAGGGAGTTCCTACGAGCAGTACTTC | NA | TRBJ2-7 | TRBV27 | TRBD1
CASSLTGTASQETQYF | TGTGCCAGCAGCTTAACCGGGACAGCCTCTCAAGAGACCCAGTACTTC | NA | TRBJ2-5 | TRBV7-3 | TRBD1
CATTTMGRILSNQPQHF | TGTGCCACCACCACCATGGGACGCATCCTTAGCAATCAGCCCCAGCATTTT | NA | TRBJ1-5 | TRBV19 | NA
CASSSGQGMTDTQYF | TGTGCCAGTAGTAGCGGACAGGGTATGACAGATACGCAGTATTTT | NA | TRBJ2-3 | TRBV19 | TRBD1
CASRSGQKGDEETQYF | TGTGCCAGTAGATCGGGACAGAAGGGTGATGAAGAGACCCAGTACTTC | once | TRBJ2-5 | TRBV19 | TRBD1
CASSLGRGQLVHEQYF | TGCGCCAGCAGCCTGGGGCGGGGACAGTTAGTCCACGAGCAGTACTTC | few | TRBJ2-7 | TRBV5-1 | NA
CASSSGILEKPQYF | TGTGCCAGTAGTTCGGGGATACTAGAGAAGCCCCAGTACTTC | NA | TRBJ2-5 | TRBV19 | NA
CASGRAGTDTQYF | TGTGCCAGCGGCCGGGCTGGCACAGATACGCAGTATTTT | NA | TRBJ2-3 | TRBV9 | NA
CASSLAGTRGDTQYF | TGCGCCAGCAGCTTGGCGGGGACTAGGGGAGATACGCAGTATTTT | NA | TRBJ2-3 | TRBV5-1 | TRBD2
CASSEQAVNEQFF | TGTGCCAGCAGTGAACAGGCAGTCAATGAGCAGTTCTTC | NA | TRBJ2-1 | TRBV6-1 | NA
CASSPGPLGQYF | TGTGCCAGCAGCCCCGGACCTCTTGGGCAGTACTTC | NA | TRBJ2-7 | TRBV7-9 | NA